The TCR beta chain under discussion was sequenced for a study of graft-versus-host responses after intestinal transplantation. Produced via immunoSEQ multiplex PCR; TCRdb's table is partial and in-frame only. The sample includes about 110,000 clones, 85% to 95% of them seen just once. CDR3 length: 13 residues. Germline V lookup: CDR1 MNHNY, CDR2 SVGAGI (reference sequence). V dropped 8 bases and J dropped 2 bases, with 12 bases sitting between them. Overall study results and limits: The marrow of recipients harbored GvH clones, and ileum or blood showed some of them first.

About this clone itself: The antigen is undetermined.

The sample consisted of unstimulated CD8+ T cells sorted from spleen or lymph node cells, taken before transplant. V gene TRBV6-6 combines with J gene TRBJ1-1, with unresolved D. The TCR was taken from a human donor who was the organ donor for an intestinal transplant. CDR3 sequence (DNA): TGTGCCAGCGCCGACACTTTAAACACTGAAGCTTTCTTT. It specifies CASADTLNTEAFF.